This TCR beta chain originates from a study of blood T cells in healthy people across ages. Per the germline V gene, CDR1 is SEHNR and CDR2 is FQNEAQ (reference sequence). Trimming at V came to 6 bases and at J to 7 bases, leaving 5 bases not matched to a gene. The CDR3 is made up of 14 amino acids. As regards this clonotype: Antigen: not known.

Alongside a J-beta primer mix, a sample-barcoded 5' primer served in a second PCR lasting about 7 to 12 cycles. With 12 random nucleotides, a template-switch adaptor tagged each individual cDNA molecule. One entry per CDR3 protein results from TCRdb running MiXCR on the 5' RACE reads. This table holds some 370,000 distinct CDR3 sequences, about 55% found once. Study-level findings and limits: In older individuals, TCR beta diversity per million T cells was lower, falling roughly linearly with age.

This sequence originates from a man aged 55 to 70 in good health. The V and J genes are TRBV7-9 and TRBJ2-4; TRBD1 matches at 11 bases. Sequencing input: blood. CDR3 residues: CASRPGQGANIQYF. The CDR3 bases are TGTGCCAGCAGGCCCGGACAGGGGGCTAACATTCAGTACTTC.